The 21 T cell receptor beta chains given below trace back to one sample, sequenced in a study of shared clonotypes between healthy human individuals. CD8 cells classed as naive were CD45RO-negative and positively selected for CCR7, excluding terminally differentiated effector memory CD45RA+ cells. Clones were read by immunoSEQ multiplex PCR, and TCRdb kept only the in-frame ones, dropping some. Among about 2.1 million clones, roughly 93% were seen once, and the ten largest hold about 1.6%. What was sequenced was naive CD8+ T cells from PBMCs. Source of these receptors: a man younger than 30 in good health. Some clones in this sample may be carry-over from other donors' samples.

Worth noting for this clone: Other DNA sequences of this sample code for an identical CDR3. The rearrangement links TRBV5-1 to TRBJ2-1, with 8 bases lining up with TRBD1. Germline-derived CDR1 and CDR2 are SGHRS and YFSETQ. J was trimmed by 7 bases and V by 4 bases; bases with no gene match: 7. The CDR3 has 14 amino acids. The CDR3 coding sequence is TGCGCCAGCAGCCTGACAGGGGCCCGGAATGAGCAGTTCTTC. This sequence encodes CASSLTGARNEQFF.

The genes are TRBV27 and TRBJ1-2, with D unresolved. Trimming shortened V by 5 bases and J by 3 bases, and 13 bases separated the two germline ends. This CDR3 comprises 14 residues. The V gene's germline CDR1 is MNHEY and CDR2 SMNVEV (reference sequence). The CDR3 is CASSPRVGHYGYTF. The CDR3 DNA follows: TGTGCCAGCAGTCCCCGAGTCGGGCACTATGGCTACACCTTC.

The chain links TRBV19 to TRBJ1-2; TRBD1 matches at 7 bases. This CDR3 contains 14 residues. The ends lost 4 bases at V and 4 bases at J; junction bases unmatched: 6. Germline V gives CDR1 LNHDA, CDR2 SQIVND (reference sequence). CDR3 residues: CASSTRDRSYGYTF. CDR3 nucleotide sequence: TGTGCCAGTAGTACCCGGGACAGATCCTATGGCTACACCTTC.

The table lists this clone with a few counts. The CDR3 DNA reads TGTGCCAGCCATCAGGGCTGGTATGGCTACACCTTC. Protein sequence: CASHQGWYGYTF. The chain links TRBV19 to TRBJ1-2, with D possibly TRBD1 on 5 matching bases. Germline V lookup: CDR1 LNHDA, CDR2 SQIVND (reference sequence). The CDR3 extends over 12 amino acids. V lost 9 bases to trimming and J lost 5 bases, with 13 bases between them.

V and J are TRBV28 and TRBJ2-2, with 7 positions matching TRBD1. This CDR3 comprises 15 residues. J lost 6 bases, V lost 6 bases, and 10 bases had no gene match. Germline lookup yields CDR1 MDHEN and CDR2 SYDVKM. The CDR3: CASSPGQYFPGELFF. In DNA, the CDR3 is TGTGCCAGCAGCCCGGGACAGTACTTCCCCGGGGAGCTGTTTTTT.

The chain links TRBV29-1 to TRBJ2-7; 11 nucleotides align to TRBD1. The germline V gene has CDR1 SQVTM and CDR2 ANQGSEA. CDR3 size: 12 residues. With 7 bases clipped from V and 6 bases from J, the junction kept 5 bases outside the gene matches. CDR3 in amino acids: CSAPGTGGEQYF. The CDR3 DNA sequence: TGCAGCGCCCCCGGGACAGGGGGCGAGCAGTACTTC.

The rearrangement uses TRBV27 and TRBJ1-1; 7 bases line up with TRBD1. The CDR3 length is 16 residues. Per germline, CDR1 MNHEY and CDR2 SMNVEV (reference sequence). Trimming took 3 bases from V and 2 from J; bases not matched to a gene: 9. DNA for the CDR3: TGTGCCAGCAGTTTCTCGAACAGGGGACAAAACACTGAAGCTTTCTTT. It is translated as CASSFSNRGQNTEAFF.

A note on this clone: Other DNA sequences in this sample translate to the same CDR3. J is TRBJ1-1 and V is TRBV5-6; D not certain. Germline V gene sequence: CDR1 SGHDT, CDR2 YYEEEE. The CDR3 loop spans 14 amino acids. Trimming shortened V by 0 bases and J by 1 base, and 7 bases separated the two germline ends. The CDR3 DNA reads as TGTGCCAGCAGCTTGGGGGTGGGGAACACTGAAGCTTTCTTT. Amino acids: CASSLGVGNTEAFF.

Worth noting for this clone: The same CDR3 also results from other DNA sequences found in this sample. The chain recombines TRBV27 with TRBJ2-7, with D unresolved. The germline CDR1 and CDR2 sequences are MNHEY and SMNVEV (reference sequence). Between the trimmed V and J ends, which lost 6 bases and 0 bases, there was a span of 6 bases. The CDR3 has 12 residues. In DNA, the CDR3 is TGTGCCAGCAGCCCTAACTCCTACGAGCAGTACTTC. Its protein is CASSPNSYEQYF.

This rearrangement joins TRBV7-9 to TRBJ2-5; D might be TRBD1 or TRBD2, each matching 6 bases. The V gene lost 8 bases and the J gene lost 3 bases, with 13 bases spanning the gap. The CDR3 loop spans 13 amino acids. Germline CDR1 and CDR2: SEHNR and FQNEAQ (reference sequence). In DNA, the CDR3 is TGTGCCAGCTGGGGGGCAGGAGAAGAGACCCAGTACTTC. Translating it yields CASWGAGEETQYF.

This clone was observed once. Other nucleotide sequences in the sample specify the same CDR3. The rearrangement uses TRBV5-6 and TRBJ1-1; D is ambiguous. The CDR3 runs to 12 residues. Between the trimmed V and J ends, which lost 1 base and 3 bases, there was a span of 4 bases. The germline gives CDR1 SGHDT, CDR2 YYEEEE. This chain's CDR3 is CASSLRDTEAFF. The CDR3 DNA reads TGTGCCAGCAGCTTGCGCGACACTGAAGCTTTCTTT.

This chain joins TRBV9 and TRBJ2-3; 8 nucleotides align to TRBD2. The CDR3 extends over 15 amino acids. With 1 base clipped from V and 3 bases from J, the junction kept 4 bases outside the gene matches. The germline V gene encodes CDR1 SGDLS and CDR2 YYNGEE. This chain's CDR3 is CASSVRAGVTDTQYF. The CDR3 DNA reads TGTGCCAGCAGCGTAAGAGCGGGAGTGACAGATACGCAGTATTTT.

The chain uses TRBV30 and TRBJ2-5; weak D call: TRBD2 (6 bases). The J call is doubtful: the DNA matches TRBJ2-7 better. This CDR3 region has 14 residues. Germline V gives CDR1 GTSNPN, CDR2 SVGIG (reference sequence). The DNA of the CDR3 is TGTGCCTGGAGCGCCGGGACTGGGACCTACGAGCAGTACTTC. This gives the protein CAWSAGTGTYEQYF.

Here the CDR3 reads CASSPKGGYSSNTGELFF. The CDR3 DNA is TGTGCCAGCAGCCCGAAGGGGGGTTATTCCTCGAACACCGGGGAGCTGTTTTTT. The chain couples TRBV7-9 to TRBJ2-2, with D possibly called TRBD1 or TRBD2 (6 bases each). Germline V CDR1 and CDR2: SEHNR, FQNEAQ (reference sequence). The CDR3 length is 18 residues. Trimming took off 5 bases at V and 0 bases at J, with 19 bases between the two ends.

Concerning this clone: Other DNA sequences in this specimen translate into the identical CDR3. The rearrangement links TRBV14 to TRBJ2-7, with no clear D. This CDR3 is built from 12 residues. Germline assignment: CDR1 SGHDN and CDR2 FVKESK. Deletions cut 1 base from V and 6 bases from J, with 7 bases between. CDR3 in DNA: TGTGCCAGCAGCCAAGCAGGTGTCGAGCAGTACTTC. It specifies CASSQAGVEQYF.

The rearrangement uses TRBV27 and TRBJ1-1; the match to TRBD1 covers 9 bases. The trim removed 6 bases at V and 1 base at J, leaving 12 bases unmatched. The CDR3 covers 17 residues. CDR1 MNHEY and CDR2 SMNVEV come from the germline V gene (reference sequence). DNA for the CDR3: TGTGCCAGCAGCCACGCCGTTCCGGGACAGGGGAACACTGAAGCTTTCTTT. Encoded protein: CASSHAVPGQGNTEAFF.

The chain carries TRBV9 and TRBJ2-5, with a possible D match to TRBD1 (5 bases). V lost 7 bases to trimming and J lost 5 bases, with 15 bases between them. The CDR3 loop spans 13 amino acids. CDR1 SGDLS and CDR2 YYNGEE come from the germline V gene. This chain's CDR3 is CASGGRVGETQYF. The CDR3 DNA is TGTGCCAGCGGCGGCAGGGTAGGGGAGACCCAGTACTTC.

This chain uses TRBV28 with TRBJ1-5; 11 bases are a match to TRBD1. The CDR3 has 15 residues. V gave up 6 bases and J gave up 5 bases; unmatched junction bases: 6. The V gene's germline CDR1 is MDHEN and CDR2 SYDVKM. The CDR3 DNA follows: TGTGCCAGCAGCTGGACAGGGGGCCTAGATCAGCCCCAGCATTTT. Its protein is CASSWTGGLDQPQHF.

Written as DNA, the CDR3 is TGTGCCAGCAGCCCGGTGGGGGGAAACGAGCAGTACTTC. Its translation: CASSPVGGNEQYF. This chain joins TRBV7-2 and TRBJ2-7; D possibly corresponds to TRBD2 (6 bases). V dropped 5 bases and J dropped 5 bases, with 13 bases sitting between them. CDR3 size: 13 residues. Germline loops: CDR1 SGHTA, CDR2 FQGNSA.

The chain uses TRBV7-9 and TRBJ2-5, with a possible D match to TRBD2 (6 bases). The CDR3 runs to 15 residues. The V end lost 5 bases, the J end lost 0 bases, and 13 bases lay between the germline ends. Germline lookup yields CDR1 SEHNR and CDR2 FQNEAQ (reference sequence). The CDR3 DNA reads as TGTGCCAGCAGCCGCCGGGACTCCTACCAAGAGACCCAGTACTTC. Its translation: CASSRRDSYQETQYF.

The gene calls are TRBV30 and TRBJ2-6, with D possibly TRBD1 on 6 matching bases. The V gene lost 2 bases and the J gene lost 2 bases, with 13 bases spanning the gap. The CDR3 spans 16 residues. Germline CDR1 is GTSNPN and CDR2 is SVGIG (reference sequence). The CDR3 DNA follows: TGTGCCTGGAGTCCATCACAGGGCGCTGGGGCCAACGTCCTGACTTTC. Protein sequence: CAWSPSQGAGANVLTF.